The sequence of this T cell receptor (beta chain) was determined in a study of cytomegalovirus exposure and HLA in healthy donors. About the study: Out of 150 million to 200 million T cells, an earlier analysis found 117 million unique TCR beta sequences in total. General study points: In terms of immune exposure information, only CMV serostatus was available.

The study ran its PCR with 60 Vbeta and 13 Jbeta primers. Per the study methods: A follow-up analysis tallied 86 million or so unique TCR beta chains, roughly 11 million shared. Here immunoSEQ multiplex PCR was the method, and the copy in TCRdb shows in-frame clones only, minus some. V, J and clone size are taken as reported in that table, and D and trimming were inferred from the DNA itself. Seen in this sample are fewer than 150,000 clones; the ten most common clones hold 2%. On this clone: Its specificity is not known.

Germline CDR1 SGHNT, CDR2 YYREEE (reference sequence). The CDR3 has 15 residues. Trimming removed 4 bases at V and 0 bases at J, with 11 bases between. The chain combines TRBV5-4 with TRBJ2-1; perhaps TRBD1 as D (6 bases). The source is a woman aged 55-69 years in good health and CMV-seronegative. The sequencing sample was made of PBMCs. As DNA, the CDR3 is TGTGCCAGCAGCCGGGACATGAGCTCCTACAATGAGCAGTTCTTC. Its translation: CASSRDMSSYNEQFF.